These 10 T cell receptor beta chains share one sample of origin, sequenced in a study of tumor and adjacent non-tumor tissue in lung cancer (dated by TCRdb to the late 2010s). RNA was isolated from bulk unsorted tissue, and RNA quality was assessed with a NanoDrop ND-1000 and an Agilent 2100. Normal lung samples were distant non-tumor tissue taken more than 3 cm from the tumor edge. Library preparation employed multiplex PCR. For sequencing, an Illumina HiSeq 2500 was employed. TCRbeta libraries were constructed through three rounds of nested PCR with primers (Table S4) according to protocols adapted from ARM-PCR. TCRdb handled the public reads itself, with Q25 trimming in fastp and clone calling in MiXCR, and kept productive beta chains. Each record represents a unique CDR3 protein, reported with the most common genes and DNA among its rows. Present in this sample are 100,000 or so distinct CDR3 sequences, less than 85% of which were seen just once. The ten biggest clones cover more than 25% of the sample.

Sequenced material: distant non-tumor lung tissue. The receptor source for this set is a man in his sixties with small cell lung cancer.

In regard to this clonotype: The CDR3 does not end in the conserved phenylalanine or tryptophan, so this is likely a read error. The rearrangement links TRBV20-1 to TRBJ1-6; 8 positions match TRBD1. Per germline, CDR1 DFQATT and CDR2 SNEGSKA (reference sequence). This CDR3 region has 17 residues. The V segment lost 1 base and the J segment 3 bases; nucleotides outside the gene matches: 8. CDR3 nucleotide sequence: TGCAGTGCTAGAGCCATAGAGACAGGGGACTATAATTCACCCCTCCACTAT. Translated, it gives CSARAIETGDYNSPLHY.

A word on this clonotype: Sequence at one end of the junction differs from germline and may be a read error. The rearrangement links TRBV6-1 to TRBJ1-2, with D perhaps matching TRBD1 (6 bases). Germline V gene lookup returns CDR1 MNHNS and CDR2 SASEGT. The CDR3 contains 14 residues. The DNA of the CDR3 is TGTGCCAGCACGATATCCCGGGACAATCATGGTTACACCTTC. It translates to CASTISRDNHGYTF.

V and J are TRBV5-1 and TRBJ2-1, with 11 positions matching TRBD2. CDR1 SGHRS and CDR2 YFSETQ come from the germline V gene. J lost 9 bases, V lost 9 bases, and 17 bases had no gene match. The CDR3 consists of 16 residues. CDR3 sequence: CANNPRLAGSGGEQFF. The CDR3 DNA sequence: TGCGCCAATAATCCCCGACTAGCGGGGAGTGGTGGTGAGCAGTTCTTC.

For this clonotype: A much larger clone lies a single base off, so this may be a read error. The genes are TRBV10-3 and TRBJ2-1; 12 positions match TRBD2. Germline CDR1 ENHRY, CDR2 SYGVKD. CDR3 size: 15 residues. DNA of the CDR3: TGTACCATCAGTGAGGTTGGACTAGCGGGAAATGAGCAGTTCTTC. This codes for CTISEVGLAGNEQFF.

The chain carries TRBV6-1 and TRBJ2-1; 9 bases are shared with TRBD2. This CDR3 spans 14 amino acids. In germline, CDR1 is MNHNS, CDR2 SASEGT. In DNA form, the CDR3 reads TGTGCTGGCATCCTTAGCGGGAGTAGGAATGAGCAGTTCTTC. This sequence encodes CAGILSGSRNEQFF.

The chain is built from TRBV11-2 and TRBJ2-3, with 8 bases identical to TRBD1. Looked up from germline, CDR1 is SGHAT and CDR2 is FQNNGV. With V trimmed by 1 base and J by 15 bases, 12 bases remained unmatched. The CDR3 spans 14 residues. CDR3 loop: CASSLVQGADMQYF. In DNA form, the CDR3 reads TGTGCCAGCAGCTTAGTTCAGGGGGCAGATATGCAATATTTT. The whole variable domain, remainder taken from reference TRBV11-2 and TRBJ2-3, is EAGVAQSPRYKIIEKRQSVAFWCNPISGHATLYWYQQILGQGPKLLIQFQNNGVVDDSQLPKDRFSAERLKGVDSTLKIQPAKLEDSAVYLCASSLVQGADMQYFGPGTRLTVL.

This clonotype has only a few counts. Possible read error: a much larger clone is one base away. The chain carries TRBV29-1 and TRBJ2-1; 9 nucleotides agree with TRBD1. This CDR3 comprises 16 residues. From germline, CDR1 is SQVTM and CDR2 ANQGSEA. The CDR3 nucleotides read TGCAGCGTTGGGTTGCTAGGGGACAGGGCTTCGGATGAGCAGTCCTTC. Its protein is CSVGLLGDRASDEQSF.

This clonotype was seen only a few times. Since a much larger clone is just one base distant, this may be a read error. This chain uses TRBV20-1 with TRBJ2-5; TRBD2 is a possible D gene (6 bases). V lost 8 bases and J 4 bases, leaving 17 bases between the germline ends. Germline lookup yields CDR1 DFQATT and CDR2 SNEGSKA (reference sequence). The CDR3 extends over 13 amino acids. In nucleotides, the CDR3 is TGCAGTCCAGGGCTGGAGGGCGGAGAGACCCAGTACTTC. Protein product: CSPGLEGGETQYF.

Details on this clonotype: The junction departs from germline at one end; a sequencing error may be responsible. The V and J genes are TRBV11-2 and TRBJ2-5; D unclear. Germline V CDR1 and CDR2: SGHAT, FQNNGV. The CDR3 is 13 residues long. CDR3 in DNA: TGTGTCAGTAGCTTAGGAGAGAAAGAGACCCAATACTTC. Translation gives CVSSLGEKETQYF.

Worth noting for this clonotype: At one boundary the junction diverges from the germline segment, which might be a read error. J is TRBJ2-5 and V is TRBV5-6; 9 bases are a match to TRBD1. Per the germline V gene, CDR1 is SGHDT and CDR2 is YYEEEE. The CDR3 spans 13 residues. CDR3 in DNA: TGTGCCATCAGCTCACAGGGGGCACAGACCCAGTACTTC. It specifies CAISSQGAQTQYF.